This T cell receptor (beta chain) was sequenced in a study of shared clonotypes between healthy human individuals. The unsorted samples took 90 million or so PBMCs to get genomic DNA. Overall study results and limits: What limited the represented genetic and exposure-history diversity was the small number of donors.

The authors ran the assay at deep level. In the authors' workflow: ImmunoSEQ only sent back junction sequences with no quality scores, so filtering was done differently. TCRdb keeps only in-frame clones here, not all; method: immunoSEQ multiplex PCR. V and J calls and clone size are copied from that table; D and trimming were computed from the DNA. The profile shows 450,000 to 500,000 clones, roughly 80% of them singletons. For this clone: The target antigen is unknown.

The germline V gene has CDR1 SGHRS and CDR2 YFSETQ. V was trimmed by 6 bases and J by 3 bases, leaving 12 bases between them. The CDR3 is 14 amino acids. The TCR sequence derives from a woman aged 40 to 50 in good health. Some clones in this sample may be carry-over from other donors' samples. Source material: PBMCs. The chain combines TRBV5-1 with TRBJ1-4, with D hard to call. The DNA of the CDR3 is TGCGCCAGCACTCTGGGAGCGGCTAATGAAAAACTGTTTTTT. This encodes CASTLGAANEKLFF.